These T cell receptor beta chains were read from a single sample in a study of T-cell reconstitution after alpha-beta-depleted transplantation in children. TCRdb itself ran the PCR reads through MiXCR, one entry per CDR3 protein. The repertoire holds about 580,000 distinct CDR3 sequences, with approximately 22% as singletons. The material sequenced was PBMCs, mostly from graft donor cells, taken 360 days after TCRalphabeta/CD19-depleted stem cell transplant. The receptors originated from a boy less than two years old who had a stem cell transplant for acute myeloid leukemia, so the T cells may come from the graft donor. Each CDR3 is given with its conserved first and last residue. The order of the fields is clone size, D gene, J gene, V gene, CDR3 DNA, CDR3 protein. D genes are given only for firm matches. Only some rows state a clone size, as once, few, many or a class for expanded clones.

few | TRBD2 | TRBJ2-3 | TRBV20-1 | TGCAGTGCCGGCTGGCTAGCGGGGTTTAGCACAGATACGCAGTATTTT | CSAGWLAGFSTDTQYF
. | TRBD1 | TRBJ1-2 | TRBV20-1 | TGCAGTGCTAGGGGACAGGGCCCTAAAGGCTACACCTTC | CSARGQGPKGYTF
many | TRBD1 | TRBJ2-7 | TRBV4-3 | TGCGCCAGCAGTCCCTGGACAGGGCGGAGGGACGAGCAGTACTTC | CASSPWTGRRDEQYF
many | . | TRBJ2-5 | TRBV28 | TGTGCCAGCAGTCCAGGGGTTTTCCAAGAGACCCAGTACTTC | CASSPGVFQETQYF
many | TRBD1 | TRBJ1-2 | TRBV6-1 | TGTGCCACCGTTGACAGGGGCATGGGTGGCTACACCTTC | CATVDRGMGGYTF
. | TRBD1 | TRBJ2-7 | TRBV20-1 | TGCAGTGCTGAAAAGCAGGGGGCGCACCCCTACGAGCAGTACTTC | CSAEKQGAHPYEQYF
. | . | TRBJ1-1 | TRBV29-1 | TGCAGCGTTGTTTACAGGGAGGTGTACACTGAAGCTTTCTTT | CSVVYREVYTEAFF
. | . | TRBJ1-6 | TRBV20-1 | TGCAGTGCTAAGTTAGGGGTTCTTAATTCACCCCTCCACTTT | CSAKLGVLNSPLHF
. | . | TRBJ1-1 | TRBV12-3/TRBV12-4 | TGTGCCAGCAGTTTAGGGCTTTACACTGAAGCTTTCTTT | CASSLGLYTEAFF
. | TRBD1 | TRBJ2-1 | TRBV11-2 | TGTGCCAGCAGCCTCGGACAGGGCTATGGGACCGCCTACAATGAGCAGTTCTTC | CASSLGQGYGTAYNEQFF
. | . | TRBJ2-3 | TRBV9 | TGTGCCAGCAGCGTAGAGATGGGGACAGATACGCAGTATTTT | CASSVEMGTDTQYF
few | . | TRBJ1-2 | TRBV20-1 | TGCAGTGCTCACGGACGGCCGTATGGCTACACCTTC | CSAHGRPYGYTF
. | . | TRBJ1-2 | TRBV20-1 | TGCAGTGCTAGGCAGCAGGGCTTGGGCTACACCTTC | CSARQQGLGYTF
. | TRBD2 | TRBJ2-2 | TRBV28 | TGTGCCGGGGGGACTAGTTACACCGGGGAGCTGTTTTTT | CAGGTSYTGELFF
. | TRBD1 | TRBJ1-2 | TRBV11-2 | TGTGCCAGCAGCTTAGAAGGGACAGGGATAATGCAACACTATGGCTACACCTTC | CASSLEGTGIMQHYGYTF
few | TRBD1 | TRBJ2-7 | TRBV5-1 | TGCGCCAGCACCCTAAGAGGACAGGGCTACGAGCAGTACTTC | CASTLRGQGYEQYF
. | TRBD2 | TRBJ2-2 | TRBV13 | TGTGCCAGCAGCTTAGAAGGAACTAGCGGGGGCCTGACCGGGGAGCTGTTTTTT | CASSLEGTSGGLTGELFF
. | . | TRBJ1-1 | TRBV20-1 | TGCAGTGCTCTAGGACAGCAGAACACTGAAGCTTTCTTT | CSALGQQNTEAFF
many | TRBD1 | TRBJ2-7 | TRBV4-3 | TGCGCCAGCAGGGCCTCCTGGACAGGGGGTACCTACGAGCAGTACTTC | CASRASWTGGTYEQYF
many | . | TRBJ2-3 | TRBV12-3/TRBV12-4 | TGTGCCAGCACCTACACCGGCGCGAATACGCAGTATTTT | CASTYTGANTQYF
many | TRBD1 | TRBJ2-1 | TRBV28 | TGTGCCAGCACCCACACCGGGACAGGGGGCAATGAGCAGTTCTTC | CASTHTGTGGNEQFF
many | TRBD1 | TRBJ1-1 | TRBV4-3 | TGCGCCAGCAGCCGCTACGGGGGACAGGCGAACACTGAAGCTTTCTTT | CASSRYGGQANTEAFF